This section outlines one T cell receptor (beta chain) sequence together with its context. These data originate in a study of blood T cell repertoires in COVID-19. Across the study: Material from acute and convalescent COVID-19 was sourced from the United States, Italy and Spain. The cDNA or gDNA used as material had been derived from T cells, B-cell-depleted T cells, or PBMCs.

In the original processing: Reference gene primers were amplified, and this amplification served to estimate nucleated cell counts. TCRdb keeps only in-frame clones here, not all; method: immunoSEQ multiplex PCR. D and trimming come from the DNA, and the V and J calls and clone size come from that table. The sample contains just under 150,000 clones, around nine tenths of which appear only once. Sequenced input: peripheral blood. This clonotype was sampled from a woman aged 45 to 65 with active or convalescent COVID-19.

CDR3 DNA sequence: TGTGCCAGCACCCCAAGGAGTTTTGGAAACACCATATATTTT. It translates to CASTPRSFGNTIYF. V usage is TRBV14 and J usage is TRBJ1-3; D not certain. There are 14 residues in the CDR3. The V gene lost 7 bases and the J gene lost 3 bases, with 13 bases spanning the gap. Germline values: CDR1 SGHDN, CDR2 FVKESK.